This entry is about one TCR beta chain. Its specificity is not known. Other DNA sequences in the same sample also yield this CDR3. These data belong to a study of cytomegalovirus exposure and HLA in healthy donors. Overall study results and limits: TCR beta V- and J-gene trimming, according to a later analysis, was linked to a missense DCLRE1C variant. Most likely, a cluster of highly shared sequence variants arose as a sequencing artifact. Prior analysis indicated that the majority of TCR beta V segments exhibited productivity approximately 87% or approximately 30% of the time.

Vbeta (60) and Jbeta (13) primers were used in the PCR. Repertoires were generated with immunoSEQ multiplex PCR, while TCRdb's copy carries only in-frame clones and drops some. The sample contains over 150,000 clones, approximately 80% of which appear only once. This receptor was identified in a boy aged 2 to 10 in good health and CMV-seronegative. The material sequenced was PBMCs.

The CDR3 DNA reads as TGTGCCAGCAGTAAGCAAAACAGGGGGAAGTTCTATGGCTACACCTTC. Its protein is CASSKQNRGKFYGYTF. This rearrangement joins TRBV6-6 to TRBJ1-2, with 8 bases fitting TRBD1. Germline V gene sequence: CDR1 MNHNY, CDR2 SVGAGI (reference sequence). The V gene end was trimmed by 5 bases and the J gene end by 4 bases; junction bases not matched to a gene: 12. There are 16 residues in the CDR3.